What follows is one T cell receptor beta chain and its context. Under the authors' procedure: Quantification of nucleated cells was approximated via reference gene primer amplification. TCRdb keeps only in-frame clones here, not all; method: immunoSEQ multiplex PCR. V and J calls and clone size are as listed in that table; D and trimming were resolved from the DNA. The profile shows around 480,000 clones, 88% of them singletons. The germline gives CDR1 MGHRA, CDR2 YSYEKL. V dropped 0 bases and J dropped 2 bases, with 20 bases sitting between them. The CDR3 has 18 residues. Seattle's cohort entered during active infection and was followed longitudinally. The data are from a study of blood T cell repertoires in COVID-19. Overall study context: Samples came from the United States, Italy and Spain, spanning acute and convalescent COVID-19. PBMCs, B-cell-depleted T cells, or T cells were the source of the cDNA or gDNA that made up the material.

This TCR came from a woman between 45 and 60 years old with COVID-19, enrolled during active disease. This sequence joins TRBV4-1 and TRBJ2-7, with a possible D match to TRBD2 (6 bases). What was sequenced was peripheral blood. CDR3 in amino acids: CASSQEGTPSSDTYEQYF. CDR3 in DNA: TGCGCCAGCAGCCAAGAGGGGACTCCCTCCTCCGACACCTACGAGCAGTACTTC.